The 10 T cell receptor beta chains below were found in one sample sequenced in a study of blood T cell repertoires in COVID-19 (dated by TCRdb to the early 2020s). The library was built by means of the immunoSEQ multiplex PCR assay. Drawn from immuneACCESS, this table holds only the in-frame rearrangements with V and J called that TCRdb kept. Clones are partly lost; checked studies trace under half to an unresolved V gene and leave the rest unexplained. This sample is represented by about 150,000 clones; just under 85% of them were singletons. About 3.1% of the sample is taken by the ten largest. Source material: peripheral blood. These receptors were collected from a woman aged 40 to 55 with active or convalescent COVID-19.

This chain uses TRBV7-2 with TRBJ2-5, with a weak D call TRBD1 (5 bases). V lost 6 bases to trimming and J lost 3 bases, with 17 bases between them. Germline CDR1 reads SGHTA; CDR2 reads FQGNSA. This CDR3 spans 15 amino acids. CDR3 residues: CASSPPGRAEETQYF. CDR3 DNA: TGTGCCAGCAGTCCACCAGGCAGGGCGGAAGAGACCCAGTACTTC.

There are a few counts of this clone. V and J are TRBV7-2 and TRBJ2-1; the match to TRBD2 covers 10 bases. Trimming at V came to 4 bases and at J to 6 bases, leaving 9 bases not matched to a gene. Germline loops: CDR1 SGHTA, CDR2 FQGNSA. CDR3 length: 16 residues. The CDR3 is CASSSHSGRMGNEQFF. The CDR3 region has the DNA TGTGCCAGCAGCTCCCATAGCGGGAGGATGGGCAATGAGCAGTTCTTC.

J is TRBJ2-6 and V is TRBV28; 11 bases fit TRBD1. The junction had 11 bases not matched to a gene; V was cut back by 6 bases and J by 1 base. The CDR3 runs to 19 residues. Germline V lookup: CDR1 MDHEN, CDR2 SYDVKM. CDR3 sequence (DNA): TGTGCCAGCAGCCGTCCTGGACAGGGGGCAGGGTCTGGGGCCAACGTCCTGACTTTC. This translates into CASSRPGQGAGSGANVLTF. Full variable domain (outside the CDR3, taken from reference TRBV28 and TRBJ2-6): DVKVTQSSRYLVKRTGEKVFLECVQDMDHENMFWYRQDPGLGLRLIYFSYDVKMKEKGDIPEGYSVSREKKERFSLILESASTNQTSMYLCASSRPGQGAGSGANVLTFGAGSRLTVL.

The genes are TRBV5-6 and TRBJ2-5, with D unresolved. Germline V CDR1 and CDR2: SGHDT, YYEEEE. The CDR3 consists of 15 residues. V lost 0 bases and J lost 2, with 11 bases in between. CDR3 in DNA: TGTGCCAGCAGCTTGGCGACACGTGAACAAGAGACCCAGTACTTC. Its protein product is CASSLATREQETQYF.

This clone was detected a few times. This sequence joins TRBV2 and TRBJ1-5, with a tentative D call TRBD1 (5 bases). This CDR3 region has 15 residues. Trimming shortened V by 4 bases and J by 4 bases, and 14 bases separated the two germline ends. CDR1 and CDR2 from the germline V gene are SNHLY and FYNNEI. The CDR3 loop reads CASSGGPGGNQPQHF. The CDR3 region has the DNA TGTGCCAGCAGTGGGGGCCCGGGAGGGAATCAGCCCCAGCATTTT.

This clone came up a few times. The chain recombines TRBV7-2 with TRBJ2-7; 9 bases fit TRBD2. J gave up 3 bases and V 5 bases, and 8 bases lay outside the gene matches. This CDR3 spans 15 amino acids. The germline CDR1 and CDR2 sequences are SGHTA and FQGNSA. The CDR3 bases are TGTGCCAGCAGCAAAAGCCCGACTAGCGGCTACGAGCAGTACTTC. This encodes CASSKSPTSGYEQYF.

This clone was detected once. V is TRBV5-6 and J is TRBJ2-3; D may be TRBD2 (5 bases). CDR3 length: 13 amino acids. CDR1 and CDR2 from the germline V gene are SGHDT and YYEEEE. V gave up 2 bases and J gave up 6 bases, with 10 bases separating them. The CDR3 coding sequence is TGTGCCAGCAGCTTAAAGGGAGTGGATACGCAGTATTTT. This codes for CASSLKGVDTQYF.

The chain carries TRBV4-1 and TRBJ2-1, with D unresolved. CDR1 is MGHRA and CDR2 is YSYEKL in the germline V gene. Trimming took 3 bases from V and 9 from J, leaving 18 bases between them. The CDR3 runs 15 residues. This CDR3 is CASSQAGASVFEQFF. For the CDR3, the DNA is TGCGCCAGCAGCCAGGCTGGAGCGTCCGTGTTTGAGCAGTTCTTC.

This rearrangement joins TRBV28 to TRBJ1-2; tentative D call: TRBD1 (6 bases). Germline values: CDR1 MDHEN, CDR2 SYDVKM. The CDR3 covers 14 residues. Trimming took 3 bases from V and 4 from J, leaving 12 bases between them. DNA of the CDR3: TGTGCCAGCAGTTTGTGGGGGCAGGGCTATGGCTACACCTTC. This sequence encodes CASSLWGQGYGYTF.

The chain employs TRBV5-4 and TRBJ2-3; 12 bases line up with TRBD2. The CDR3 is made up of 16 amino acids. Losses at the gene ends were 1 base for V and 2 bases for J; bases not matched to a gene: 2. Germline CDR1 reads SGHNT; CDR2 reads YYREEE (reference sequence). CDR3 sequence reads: CASSLRLAGATDTQYF. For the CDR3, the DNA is TGTGCCAGCAGCTTGAGACTAGCGGGGGCCACAGATACGCAGTATTTT.